These 13 T cell receptor beta chains originate from one sample sequenced in a study of T cell responses to AZD1222 COVID-19 vaccine. Here immunoSEQ multiplex PCR was the method, and the copy in TCRdb shows in-frame clones only, minus some. The table records 7,500 to 9,500 clones, approximately 87% of them present only once. This sample comprised peripheral blood, obtained 28 days after the second AZD1222 dose. The source of these receptors is an adult who received the AZD1222 COVID-19 vaccine.

The V call is TRBV7-8, the J call TRBJ1-6; tentatively, D is TRBD1 (5 bases). The CDR3 has 15 amino acids. V was trimmed by 0 bases and J by 4 bases, leaving 7 bases between them. Germline V lookup: CDR1 SGHVS, CDR2 FQNEAQ. The CDR3 reads CASSLAGGYNSPLHF. CDR3 coding DNA: TGTGCCAGCAGCTTAGCTGGGGGATATAATTCACCCCTCCACTTT.

The rearrangement joins TRBV4-3 to TRBJ1-2; TRBD1 might be the D (5 bases). Trimming took 0 bases from V and 5 from J, leaving 16 bases between them. This CDR3 spans 16 amino acids. The V gene's germline CDR1 is LGHNA and CDR2 YSLEER. The CDR3 here is CASSQDYYGAQYGYTF. DNA of the CDR3: TGCGCCAGCAGCCAAGATTATTATGGGGCCCAGTATGGCTACACCTTC.

This chain connects TRBV29-1 to TRBJ2-7; TRBD1 is a possible D gene (6 bases). This CDR3 comprises 13 residues. Trimming took 7 bases from V and 3 from J, leaving 16 bases between them. CDR1 is SQVTM and CDR2 is ANQGSEA in the germline V gene. CDR3 sequence (DNA): TGCAGCGCCCAATATAGGGGGAGCTACGAGCAGTACTTC. It codes for CSAQYRGSYEQYF.

The rearrangement uses TRBV28 and TRBJ2-2; 16 bases fit TRBD2. This CDR3 region has 18 residues. In germline, CDR1 is MDHEN, CDR2 SYDVKM. V shed 0 bases, J shed 4 bases, and the junction held 2 bases outside the gene matches. CDR3 DNA sequence: TGTGCCAGCAGTTTATGGGGACTAGCGGGAGGGGTCACCGGGGAGCTGTTTTTT. Translating gives CASSLWGLAGGVTGELFF.

V and J are TRBV11-2 and TRBJ2-1, with D hard to call. V was trimmed by 1 base and J by 6 bases, leaving 7 bases between them. CDR1 and CDR2 (germline): SGHAT, FQNNGV. This CDR3 has 13 amino acids. The CDR3 loop reads CASSLGNLNEQFF. The CDR3 nucleotides are TGTGCCAGCAGCTTAGGAAACCTCAATGAGCAGTTCTTC.

V and J are TRBV6-2 or TRBV6-3 and TRBJ2-5; 8 nucleotides align to TRBD2. The J segment lost 2 bases and the V segment lost 6 bases, leaving 11 bases of the junction unmatched. CDR3 length: 16 residues. Germline CDR1 and CDR2: MNHEY and SVGEGT. CDR3 nucleotides: TGTGCCAGCAGCTTCTTCAGCGGGGGCCGTCAAGAGACCCAGTACTTC. Protein product: CASSFFSGGRQETQYF.

The chain combines TRBV6-2 or TRBV6-3 with TRBJ2-3, with D perhaps being TRBD1 or TRBD2 (5 bases each). Germline V gene lookup returns CDR1 MNHEY and CDR2 SVGEGT. V gave up 4 bases and J gave up 6 bases, with 14 bases separating them. The CDR3 has 14 residues. CDR3 DNA: TGTGCCAGCAGTTCCTCCGGGACCGGTGATACGCAGTATTTT. Encoded protein: CASSSSGTGDTQYF.

The chain combines TRBV14 with TRBJ2-7; TRBD2 aligns across 8 bases. This CDR3 has 15 residues. Germline V gives CDR1 SGHDN, CDR2 FVKESK. With 2 bases clipped from V and 3 bases from J, the junction kept 6 bases outside the gene matches. CDR3 sequence (DNA): TGTGCCAGCAGCCAACAAACTAGCGGTTACTACGAGCAGTACTTC. Translation: CASSQQTSGYYEQYF.

The V and J genes are TRBV28 and TRBJ2-1; possibly TRBD2 for D (7 bases). The germline gives CDR1 MDHEN, CDR2 SYDVKM. The CDR3 is 17 amino acids. The germline V and J ends were trimmed by 7 bases and 5 bases, with 24 bases remaining between them. The CDR3: CASTQGSGGRGNNEQFF. The CDR3 DNA follows: TGTGCCAGCACCCAGGGGTCGGGCGGGAGAGGAAACAATGAGCAGTTCTTC.

The CDR3 sequence is CASSRTVSSYEQYF. In nucleotides, the CDR3 is TGTGCCAGCAGTCGGACTGTTAGCTCCTACGAGCAGTACTTC. V is TRBV7-9 and J is TRBJ2-7; maybe TRBD2 (5 bases). The CDR3 contains 14 residues. V was pared by 6 bases and J by 0 bases, with 12 bases between. Germline V CDR1 and CDR2: SEHNR, FQNEAQ (reference sequence).

V and J are TRBV9 and TRBJ1-6; maybe TRBD1 (6 bases). V was pared by 0 bases and J by 14 bases, with 18 bases between. Germline loops: CDR1 SGDLS, CDR2 YYNGEE. The CDR3 has 15 amino acids. The CDR3 reads CASSVGTERFGTLHF. The CDR3 DNA sequence: TGTGCCAGCAGCGTAGGGACAGAAAGGTTCGGCACCCTCCACTTT.

The chain couples TRBV18 to TRBJ1-3; D may be TRBD1 (5 bases). The V end lost 2 bases, the J end lost 3 bases, and 14 bases lay between the germline ends. Germline CDR1 is KGHSH and CDR2 is LQKENI. The CDR3 extends over 16 amino acids. This CDR3 is CASSPYSQAGGNTIYF. CDR3 bases: TGTGCCAGCTCACCATACTCACAGGCTGGTGGAAACACCATATATTTT.

V usage is TRBV9 and J usage is TRBJ2-1, with 10 bases aligning to TRBD2. Losses at the gene ends were 0 bases for V and 6 bases for J; bases not matched to a gene: 12. This CDR3 has 18 amino acids. Germline CDR1 and CDR2: SGDLS and YYNGEE. The CDR3 here is CASSVGVRGVAGGNEQFF. CDR3 DNA sequence: TGTGCCAGCAGCGTAGGGGTTAGGGGGGTAGCGGGAGGCAATGAGCAGTTCTTC.